This T cell receptor (beta chain) stems from a study of cytomegalovirus exposure and HLA in healthy donors. V gave up 3 bases and J gave up 1 base; unmatched junction bases: 7. The CDR3 is 16 amino acids. Per the germline V gene, CDR1 is MGHRA and CDR2 is YSYEKL. The PCR made use of 60 Vbeta and 13 Jbeta primers. TCRdb's copy holds only in-frame clones and misses some; the assay was immunoSEQ multiplex PCR. The sample has 75,000 to 90,000 clones; around 73% are singletons. The chain joins TRBV4-1 to TRBJ1-1; 8 bases map to TRBD1. This sequence was found in a man aged 45 to 65 in good health and CMV-seronegative. Sequencing was done on a sample of PBMCs. CDR3 loop: CASSHTRQGRNTEAFF. In DNA form, the CDR3 reads TGCGCCAGCAGCCACACTCGACAGGGGCGGAACACTGAAGCTTTCTTT.